A selection of T cell receptor beta chains follows, all from one sample in a study of T cells after yellow fever vaccination. TCRdb redid the calling of the 5' RACE reads with MiXCR, one entry per CDR3 protein. This table holds fewer than 100,000 distinct CDR3 sequences, approximately 5.5% found once. The sample was CD8+ T cells sorted from PBMCs, taken 10 days after the yellow fever booster vaccination. The source of these receptors is a man younger than 35 who received the YFV17D yellow fever vaccine. The conserved cysteine and the conserved F or W are not part of the CDR3 here. D genes are given only for firm matches.

v_call: TRBV6-4; j_call: TRBJ2-3; d_call: TRBD2; cdr3_aa: ASSASGGDSTDTQY
v_call: TRBV12-3/TRBV12-4; j_call: TRBJ1-4; d_call: TRBD1; cdr3_aa: ASSPGTGREKLF
v_call: TRBV13; j_call: TRBJ2-5; d_call: -; cdr3_aa: ASSREGTEETQY
v_call: TRBV7-8; j_call: TRBJ2-3; d_call: -; cdr3_aa: ASSSMVDTQY
v_call: TRBV6-4; j_call: TRBJ2-3; d_call: -; cdr3_aa: ASSAHSASTDTQY
v_call: TRBV7-8; j_call: TRBJ2-2; d_call: -; cdr3_aa: ASSLALGGGVVTGELF
v_call: TRBV7-9; j_call: TRBJ2-7; d_call: -; cdr3_aa: ASSSTRGYEQY
v_call: TRBV6-5; j_call: TRBJ1-5; d_call: -; cdr3_aa: ASSYQGGVQPQH
v_call: TRBV5-6; j_call: TRBJ2-2; d_call: -; cdr3_aa: ASSWEIRGSTGELF
v_call: TRBV20-1; j_call: TRBJ2-7; d_call: TRBD2; cdr3_aa: SAGGLAGTYEQY
v_call: TRBV28; j_call: TRBJ2-3; d_call: -; cdr3_aa: ASSRGTSTDTQY